This T cell receptor beta chain derives from a study of T cells in localized non-small cell lung cancer. Germline trimming cut 3 bases from V and 1 base from J; bases unmatched to any gene: 10. Per the germline V gene, CDR1 is MDHEN and CDR2 is SYDVKM. The CDR3 consists of 18 residues. In this sample, this clone turned up a few times. Its antigen is unknown. The data were produced by immunoSEQ multiplex PCR, yet TCRdb's version contains in-frame clones alone and is incomplete. Of fewer than 5,000 clones listed, about 34% are singletons. Study outcomes and limitations: In uninvolved adjacent lung, T cell clonality reached its highest value, exceeding tumor. Adjacent lung held a median 57 of the top 100 tumor clones.

The starting material was lung tumor tissue, obtained before any cancer treatment. The gene calls are TRBV28 and TRBJ2-3, with 10 nucleotides matching TRBD2. The TCR was taken from a woman aged 35 to 69 with stage II squamous cell lung carcinoma. The CDR3 is CASSFSRTSGGGTDTQYF. CDR3 DNA: TGTGCCAGCAGTTTCTCTCGGACTAGCGGAGGCGGCACAGATACGCAGTATTTT.